The text below deals with one T cell receptor (beta chain). The data derive from a study of blood T cell repertoires in COVID-19. TCRdb keeps only in-frame clones here, not all; method: immunoSEQ multiplex PCR. Of about 160,000 clones detected, 75% to 90% appear once; the ten largest clones hold more than 7%. The CDR3 length is 13 residues. Unmatched junction bases numbered 5, after V lost 2 bases and J lost 8 bases. The germline V gene has CDR1 SGHRS and CDR2 YFSETQ. The rearrangement uses TRBV5-1 and TRBJ1-2; TRBD1 agrees at 8 bases. This sequence was found in an elderly woman with active or convalescent COVID-19. The specimen sequenced was peripheral blood. CDR3 coding DNA: TGCGCCAGCAGCTTAACGACAGGGGAAGGCTACACCTTC. Protein: CASSLTTGEGYTF.